The 16 T cell receptor beta chains below all came from one sample that was sequenced in a study of glioma-infiltrating T cells. Amplification of TCR alpha and beta CDR3 regions from RNA used iRepertoire nested multiplex PCR. TCRdb recomputed calls from the multiplex PCR reads with MiXCR, one row per CDR3 protein. The table shows about 190,000 distinct CDR3 sequences, with 25% to 35% occurring only once. Sequenced: glioma tissue, nonneoplastic brain tissue, or PBMCs (not recorded which). These receptors were collected from a human donor with low-grade glioma or glioblastoma, undergoing nonglioma brain surgery, or in good health (not recorded which).

V is TRBV29-1 and J is TRBJ1-2; TRBD1 matches 8 bases. The CDR3 has 14 amino acids. CDR1 and CDR2 from the germline V gene are SQVTM and ANQGSEA. Losses at the gene ends were 6 bases for V and 8 bases for J; bases not matched to a gene: 14. The CDR3, as DNA: TGCAGCGTGCTAACTCCGGGACAGGAGAAGGGCTACACCTTC. Translation: CSVLTPGQEKGYTF.

A remark on this clonotype: Given a much more abundant clone one base away, this may be a read error. This chain links TRBV19 with TRBJ2-3; TRBD2 aligns across 8 bases. The CDR3 consists of 13 residues. The germline CDR1 and CDR2 sequences are LNHDA and SQIVND (reference sequence). V lost 11 bases to trimming and J lost 3 bases; unmatched junction nucleotides: 7. The CDR3 region is CAGRASGTDTQYF. The CDR3 nucleotides are TGTGCCGGTCGGGCTAGCGGGACAGATACGCAGTATTTT. The complete variable domain, with remaining parts taken from reference TRBV19 and TRBJ2-3, reads DGGITQSPKYLFRKEGQNVTLSCEQNLNHDAMYWYRQDPGQGLRLIYYSQIVNDFQKGDIAEGYSVSREKKESFPLTVTSAQKNPTAFYLCAGRASGTDTQYFGPGTRLTVL.

This clonotype was seen repeatedly, ten times or more. This chain uses TRBV29-1 with TRBJ1-2; 8 bases are shared with TRBD1. This CDR3 comprises 16 residues. Germline CDR1 and CDR2: SQVTM and ANQGSEA. The V and J ends lost 7 bases and 0 bases, in that order; junction bases with no gene match: 13. The CDR3 nucleotides are TGCAGCGCCAAAGGGAGACAGGGGACCGCTAACTATGGCTACACCTTC. Protein sequence: CSAKGRQGTANYGYTF.

This clonotype was found many times. V and J are TRBV7-2 and TRBJ2-3; D remains ambiguous. The CDR3 length is 14 residues. The V and J ends lost 0 bases and 4 bases respectively, with 8 bases between them. CDR1 SGHTA and CDR2 FQGNSA come from the germline V gene. The CDR3: CASSLARSADTQYF. CDR3 sequence (DNA): TGTGCCAGCAGCTTAGCGCGCAGCGCAGATACGCAGTATTTT.

This clonotype was counted many times. With a much larger clone just one base away, this may be a read error. The gene calls are TRBV7-2 and TRBJ1-1; D gene ambiguous. The CDR3 sequence is 13 residues long. Germline lookup yields CDR1 SGHTA and CDR2 FQGNSA. CDR3 DNA: TGTGCCAGCAGCTTAACAGAGAACACTGGAGCTTTCTTT. Protein sequence: CASSLTENTGAFF.

This clonotype was detected only once. The chain couples TRBV20-1 to TRBJ2-7; TRBD2 agrees at 15 bases. The J segment lost 6 bases and the V segment lost 5 bases, leaving 14 bases of the junction unmatched. CDR1 and CDR2 (germline): DFQATT, SNEGSKA (reference sequence). This CDR3 has 17 residues. CDR3 sequence (DNA): TGCAGTGCTCATTCACCCGGGACTAGCGGGAGGACCTGCGAGCAGTACTTC. Translated, it gives CSAHSPGTSGRTCEQYF.

This clonotype came up many times. The rearrangement links TRBV20-1 to TRBJ2-3; 13 nucleotides line up with TRBD2. V lost 5 bases and J lost 5; bases outside the gene matches: 10. CDR1 and CDR2 (germline): DFQATT, SNEGSKA (reference sequence). CDR3 length: 16 residues. CDR3 nucleotides: TGCAGTGCTTTTACCGCGACTAGCGGGAGGATAGATACGCAGTATTTT. Its protein is CSAFTATSGRIDTQYF.

J is TRBJ2-7 and V is TRBV19; D is uncertain. V shed 0 bases and J shed 0 bases, with 6 bases lying between them. CDR3 length equals 14 residues. Germline lookup yields CDR1 LNHDA and CDR2 SQIVND (reference sequence). CDR3 sequence reads: CASSIDKVSYEQYF. CDR3 DNA: TGTGCCAGTAGTATAGATAAAGTCTCCTACGAGCAGTACTTC.

The rearrangement joins TRBV5-5 to TRBJ1-2; D unresolved. In germline, CDR1 is SGHKS, CDR2 YYEKEE (reference sequence). The V and J ends lost 0 bases and 2 bases respectively, with 14 bases between them. CDR3 size: 16 residues. DNA for the CDR3: TGTGCCAGCAGCTTGGAAACGGGCCTCCTAAACTATGGCTACACCTTC. Amino acids: CASSLETGLLNYGYTF.

This clonotype was counted only a few times. The V and J genes are TRBV7-2 and TRBJ2-5; 7 bases are shared with TRBD1. Losses at the gene ends were 3 bases for V and 0 bases for J; bases not matched to a gene: 7. Germline lookup yields CDR1 SGHTA and CDR2 FQGNSA. This CDR3 comprises 16 residues. Written as DNA, the CDR3 is TGTGCCAGCAGCTTGGCTCCGGGACAGAACCAAGAGACCCAGTACTTC. This codes for CASSLAPGQNQETQYF.

This clonotype was found many times. This rearrangement joins TRBV5-4 to TRBJ2-3; no clear D. Trimming stripped 2 bases from V and 0 bases from J, with 13 bases between. The germline CDR1 and CDR2 sequences are SGHNT and YYREEE (reference sequence). CDR3 length: 16 amino acids. The CDR3 here is CASSFTRSVSTDTQYF. For the CDR3, the DNA is TGTGCCAGCAGCTTCACGCGAAGCGTTAGCACAGATACGCAGTATTTT.

This clonotype has only a few counts. The rearrangement joins TRBV5-1 to TRBJ2-1; weak D call: TRBD1 (6 bases). Germline lookup yields CDR1 SGHRS and CDR2 YFSETQ. The germline V and J ends were trimmed by 4 bases and 8 bases, with 19 bases remaining between them. The length of the CDR3 is 15 residues. For the CDR3, the DNA is TGCGCCAGCAGCCTGTCCGGAACAGGGCCCTATGAGCAGTTCTTC. Residues: CASSLSGTGPYEQFF.

In its sample, this clonotype was seen many times. V usage is TRBV12-3 or TRBV12-4 and J usage is TRBJ2-7, with 11 bases identical to TRBD1. The ends lost 5 bases at V and 4 bases at J; junction bases unmatched: 4. This CDR3 spans 14 amino acids. For the CDR3, the DNA is TGTGCCAGCAGTCGTGGACAGGGGGCGTACGAGCAGTACTTC. As protein: CASSRGQGAYEQYF.

This clonotype was detected many times. The J gene is TRBJ1-2, the V gene TRBV6-1, with D possibly TRBD1 on 6 matching bases. V was clipped by 5 bases and J by 4 bases, with 20 bases between them. CDR3 length equals 16 residues. Germline CDR1 and CDR2: MNHNS and SASEGT. CDR3: CASSFDNYREGYGYTF. The CDR3 DNA reads as TGTGCCAGCAGTTTCGATAACTACAGGGAAGGCTATGGCTACACCTTC.

This clonotype was recorded many times. The chain recombines TRBV20-1 with TRBJ2-7, with D tentatively TRBD2 (5 bases). V was pared by 1 base and J by 2 bases, with 12 bases between. The V gene's germline CDR1 is DFQATT and CDR2 SNEGSKA (reference sequence). CDR3 length equals 14 residues. The chain's CDR3 is CSARGKLATYEQYF. CDR3 coding DNA: TGCAGTGCTAGAGGAAAGCTAGCTACCTACGAGCAGTACTTC.

Concerning this clonotype itself: Just one base apart from a much larger clone, this may be a read error. The chain has TRBV5-1 and TRBJ1-1, with 8 bases aligning to TRBD1. This CDR3 region has 14 residues. Germline CDR1 reads SGHRS; CDR2 reads YFSETQ. CDR3: CASSSRTGNTEALF. As DNA, the CDR3 is TGCGCCAGCAGCTCCCGGACAGGGAACACTGAAGCTCTCTTT.